This TCR beta chain appears in the sequencing data of a study of blood T cell repertoires in COVID-19 (dated by TCRdb to between 2020 and 2021). The study in broad terms: Collaborator samples came from the United States, Italy and Spain and covered acute and convalescent phases of COVID-19. A freely available public database, intended as a resource for researchers studying the immune response to SARS-CoV-2, is where the repertoires were released. The material from the prospective study consisted of cDNA or gDNA derived from T cells, B-cell-depleted T cells, or PBMCs. Nearly every sample came with metadata listing a de-identified subject ID, COVID-19 status, age in years and sex. Subjects who had been exposed to COVID-19, were actively infected with it, or had recovered from it provided the deeply sampled blood TCRbeta repertoires that made up the dataset. Samples came from the ongoing ImmuneRACE study (first 160 participants) plus 1,254 subjects from 6 global collaborators. HLA class I and class II types, where available, came from metadata supplied by the sample provider rather than from assay-based typing.

TCRbeta CDR3 regions were amplified from genomic DNA by means of the immunoSEQ Assay, a bias-controlled multiplex PCR. In the original analysis: The number of nucleated cells in each sample was estimated by amplification of reference gene primers within the assay. To quantify the absolute abundance of each unique TCRbeta CDR3 rearrangement, sequence reads were collapsed and filtered. For each sample, productive Simpson clonality was calculated as the square root of Simpson's diversity index across productive rearrangements. Not all clones reach the TCRdb copy of this immuneACCESS table, which keeps in-frame sequences only. Checked studies attribute under half of the gap to unresolved V genes and leave the rest unexplained. V and J calls and clone size are as listed in that table; D and trimming were resolved from the DNA. The sample table holds 80,000 to 90,000 clones, of which about 85% were seen once. Approximately 3% of the sample is in the top ten clones.

At one collaborating source in Seattle, patients were enrolled during active infection and were followed longitudinally through the course of disease. The collaborating institutions used their own protocols to collect whole blood in K2EDTA tubes. For TCRbeta analysis, collaborator samples were shipped as frozen whole blood, as isolated PBMCs, or as DNA extracted from either sample type. Overall study outcomes, separate from this receptor: Clinical and demographic metadata were provided uncurated, with the amount varying by source and participant.

Reading the germline V gene gives CDR1 SGHDT and CDR2 YYEEEE. Clipping removes 0 bases from V and 5 bases from J, with 2 as the unmatched junction base count. Spanning cysteine to phenylalanine, the CDR3 consists of 14 amino acids. Only CDR3 DNA remains: 42 bases, in frame from the first base. This clone was detected only a few times. There is no known antigen for this receptor. No much larger clone exists at a distance of one base, and base qualities are not known. Here the chain combines TRBV5-6 and TRBJ2-7; 10 central bases correspond to TRBD1. The sample was peripheral blood. The origin of this receptor is a woman older than 75 with COVID-19, enrolled during active disease. The CDR3 loop reads CASSLEGTGDEQYF. Here is the DNA: TGTGCCAGCAGCTTGGAGGGGACAGGGGACGAGCAGTACTTC.